The present TCR beta chain was sequenced within a study of T-cell memory formation after mild COVID-19. Overall study context: The two donors had largely donor-specific TCR clusters. Broader study findings: Contracting clones localized mainly to CM and EM when CD4+ and mainly to EMRA when CD8+. Some clones that responded turned up in pre-infection memory, which suggests that cross-reactive memory joined in.

This clonotype was seen a single time. Its antigen is still unknown. CDR1 and CDR2 (germline): LGHNA, YSLEER. This CDR3 region has 14 residues. V dropped 3 bases and J dropped 11 bases, with 16 bases sitting between them. 5'RACE primed at constant segments yielded TCR alpha and TCR beta cDNA libraries bearing sample barcodes and UMIs. TCRdb re-called the 5' RACE reads with MiXCR, one entry per CDR3 protein. The sample includes a few hundred thousand distinct CDR3 sequences, approximately 16% of them seen just once. The chain has TRBV4-3 and TRBJ2-2, with D unclear. The TCR comes from a man younger than 35 who had mild COVID-19 (a few samples of this study predate the infection). Cell type and time point are not known. Sequencing input: PBMCs or a T cell subset sorted from them (not recorded which). As DNA, the CDR3 is TGCGCCAGCAGCCACCAAGACAACCTAGGAGAGCTGTTTTTT. It codes for CASSHQDNLGELFF.